This TCR beta chain was found in a study of chemoradiotherapy in HPV16-positive cancers. About the research overall: Candidate HPV-specific T-cell clones and common TCR motifs came from functional assays in two HPV16-positive patients.

Findings and caveats of the study: In HPV16-positive patients, HPV-responsive T-cell expansion tracked better recurrence-free survival.

Trimming removed 1 base from V and 3 bases from J; junction bases left unmatched: 6. The germline V gene has CDR1 LGHNA and CDR2 YNFKEQ. The CDR3 extends over 16 amino acids. Details on this clone: Antigen: not known.

The repertoire was sequenced with immunoSEQ multiplex PCR; TCRdb's copy has only in-frame clones and lacks some. This sample yields more than 2,000 clones, of which about 83% are seen a single time; roughly a tenth belongs to the top ten. The chain carries TRBV4-2 and TRBJ2-3; 8 positions match TRBD2. This sequence originates from a human donor with HPV-associated anogenital cancer. The sample in question was tumor tissue, obtained from a patient who underwent chemoradiotherapy. The CDR3 sequence is CASSQGSGDGTDTQYF. CDR3 nucleotide sequence: TGTGCCAGCAGCCAAGGTAGCGGGGACGGTACAGATACGCAGTATTTT.